Listed here are 28 T cell receptor beta chains from one sample, sequenced in a study of metastatic and nonmetastatic thyroid tumors. Prior to thyroid surgery, none of the patients had received any treatment. TCRdb re-clonotyped the PCR reads via MiXCR. Among about 53,000 clones listed, 20% to 25% were seen once. The source material was blood. The receptors here all came from a female donor with papillary thyroid cancer or a benign thyroid nodule (not recorded which). Some clones in this sample may be carry-over from other donors' samples.

In regard to this clone: One base away lies a much larger clone, so this may be a sequencing read error. Within the sample, other DNA sequences also encode this same CDR3. The chain couples TRBV24-1 to TRBJ1-1, with D hard to call. V shed 5 bases and J shed 8 bases, with 8 bases lying between them. This CDR3 region has 11 residues. Per the germline V gene, CDR1 is KGHDR and CDR2 is SFDVKD. DNA of the CDR3: TGTGCCACCAGTGGAGGTACGGAAGCTTTCTTT. This encodes CATSGGTEAFF.

In this sample, this clone turned up once. J is TRBJ2-7 and V is TRBV10-3; D unclear. Trimming removed 5 bases from V and 3 bases from J, with 17 bases in between. In germline, CDR1 is ENHRY, CDR2 SYGVKD. CDR3 length: 15 residues. The CDR3 loop reads CAISSQAVGVYEQYF. The CDR3 DNA is TGTGCCATCAGTTCCCAGGCCGTGGGCGTCTACGAGCAGTACTTC.

Ten or more counts support this clone. The chain joins TRBV27 to TRBJ2-4; TRBD1 is a possible D gene (5 bases). The V gene lost 7 bases and the J gene lost 6 bases, with 13 bases spanning the gap. Germline lookup yields CDR1 MNHEY and CDR2 SMNVEV (reference sequence). This CDR3 region has 13 residues. The CDR3 reads CASTDRFRNIQYF. CDR3 DNA: TGTGCCAGCACCGACAGATTCAGAAACATTCAGTACTTC.

This clone was recorded at least ten times. V and J are TRBV3-1 and TRBJ2-5; the D gene is possibly TRBD1 (8 bases). The CDR3 contains 14 residues. Germline-derived CDR1 and CDR2 are LGHDT and YNNKEL (reference sequence). V gave up 2 bases and J gave up 5 bases, with 12 bases separating them. This chain's CDR3 is CASSQTGGGETQYF. The CDR3 DNA is TGTGCCAGCAGCCAAACAGGGGGAGGGGAGACCCAGTACTTC.

As concerns this clone: A single base separates this from a much larger clone, so it may be a read error. Other DNA sequences of this sample code for an identical CDR3. This sequence joins TRBV7-3 and TRBJ2-1, with D perhaps matching TRBD2 (5 bases). Trimming shortened V by 5 bases and J by 10 bases, and 18 bases separated the two germline ends. Germline lookup yields CDR1 SGHTA and CDR2 FQGTGA. The CDR3 has 14 amino acids. DNA of the CDR3: TGTGCCAGCAGCGCCGGTGGTAGCGAGGACGAGCAGTTCTTC. Translated, it gives CASSAGGSEDEQFF. The variable domain in full, with the rest retrieved from reference TRBV7-3 and TRBJ2-1, is GAGVSQTPSNKVTEKGKYVELRCDPISGHTALYWYRQSLGQGPEFLIYFQGTGAADDSGLPNDRFFAVRPEGSVSTLKIQRTERGDSAVYLCASSAGGSEDEQFFGPGTRLTVL.

This clone showed up many times. The genes are TRBV20-1 and TRBJ2-1; tentatively, D is TRBD2 (5 bases). Germline CDR1 and CDR2: DFQATT and SNEGSKA (reference sequence). This CDR3 comprises 15 residues. V shed 6 bases and J shed 3 bases, with 18 bases lying between them. CDR3 residues: CSAPGERGVYNEQFF. The CDR3 DNA reads TGCAGTGCCCCCGGGGAGCGAGGAGTCTACAATGAGCAGTTCTTC.

Comments on this clone: A much bigger clone sits one base away, suggesting this may be a read error. J is TRBJ1-5 and V is TRBV24-1, with 9 bases lining up with TRBD1. This CDR3 spans 15 amino acids. The J segment lost 7 bases and the V segment lost 5 bases, leaving 8 bases of the junction unmatched. CDR1 is KGHDR and CDR2 is SFDVKD in the germline V gene. The DNA for the CDR3 is TGTGCCACCAGTGCCTCGACAGGGGGGGACCAGCCCCAGCATTTT. Translated: CATSASTGGDQPQHF.

This clone was counted ten times or more. The V call is TRBV6-4, the J call TRBJ2-2, with a possible D match to TRBD1 (5 bases). There are 14 residues in the CDR3. Trimming pared 5 bases from V and 6 bases from J, leaving 13 bases between. The germline CDR1 and CDR2 sequences are MRHNA and SNTAGT. For the CDR3, the DNA is TGTGCCAGCAGTCCCCAACAGGCTTCCGGGGAGCTGTTTTTT. It yields the protein CASSPQQASGELFF.

This clone was picked up many times. This chain links TRBV6-2 or TRBV6-3 with TRBJ2-2, with D possibly TRBD2 on 6 matching bases. V lost 7 bases, J lost 0 bases, and 12 bases lay in between. Germline values: CDR1 MNHEY, CDR2 SVGEGT. The CDR3 is 15 residues long. The CDR3 nucleotides read TGTGCCAGCAAAAGTAGCGGCACGAACACCGGGGAGCTGTTTTTT. Translated, it gives CASKSSGTNTGELFF.

In its sample, this clone was seen many times. At the DNA level, this CDR3 is encoded by other sequences in the same sample as well. The chain carries TRBV5-6 and TRBJ2-6; unclear D gene. The CDR3 runs 13 residues. Germline-derived CDR1 and CDR2 are SGHDT and YYEEEE. Trimming cost V 1 base and J 4 bases, with 3 bases left between them. The CDR3 here is CASSLTGANVLTF. The CDR3 nucleotides are TGTGCCAGCAGCTTGACAGGGGCCAACGTCCTGACTTTC.

The chain carries TRBV3-1 and TRBJ2-3, with D maybe TRBD2 (5 bases). Trimming removed 5 bases at V and 8 bases at J, with 11 bases between. Germline loops: CDR1 LGHDT, CDR2 YNNKEL (reference sequence). The CDR3 extends over 12 amino acids. CDR3 loop: CASSSAEGTQYF. The CDR3 DNA reads TGTGCCAGCAGCTCAGCCGAGGGTACGCAGTATTTT.

This clone came up many times. J is TRBJ1-5 and V is TRBV24-1; no clear D. This CDR3 comprises 12 residues. Deletions cut 3 bases from V and 7 bases from J, with 6 bases between. Per germline, CDR1 KGHDR and CDR2 SFDVKD. CDR3 protein: CATSDGWQPQHF. The CDR3 DNA is TGTGCCACCAGTGATGGATGGCAGCCCCAGCATTTT.

A few counts support this clone. A much larger clone is a single base away; this may be a read error. The rearrangement links TRBV24-1 to TRBJ2-5; the D is unclear. The CDR3 has 14 amino acids. The germline V gene encodes CDR1 KGHDR and CDR2 SFDVKD. For the CDR3, the DNA is TGTTCCACCAGTGCCACGGACCGAAAAGAGACCCAGTACTTC. This translates into CSTSATDRKETQYF.

This clone was seen just once. One end of the junction fails to match germline, which may point to a read error. The chain is built from TRBV27 and TRBJ2-5, with a tentative D call TRBD2 (7 bases). Looked up from germline, CDR1 is MNHEY and CDR2 is SMNVEV (reference sequence). CDR3 size: 19 residues. CDR3 region: CASRIFIRYSGGEGETKYF. CDR3 coding DNA: TGTGCCAGCAGGATATTTATTCGGTATAGCGGAGGGGAGGGGGAGACCAAGTACTTC.

This clone was recorded a few times. The junction shows a germline mismatch at one end, possibly a read error. The V and J genes are TRBV12-3 or TRBV12-4 and TRBJ2-7; 13 nucleotides align to TRBD2. CDR3 size: 16 residues. The CDR3 reads CASSTGLAGVRYEQHF. The CDR3 DNA reads as TGTGCCAGCAGTACAGGACTAGCGGGAGTTCGCTACGAGCAGCACTTC.

This clone showed up many times. The rearrangement uses TRBV12-3 or TRBV12-4 and TRBJ1-5; D may be TRBD1 (5 bases). The CDR3 loop spans 15 amino acids. Between the trimmed V and J ends, which lost 6 bases and 1 base, there was a span of 13 bases. This chain's CDR3 is CASSANRDSNQPQHF. The CDR3 DNA reads as TGTGCCAGCAGCGCAAACCGGGACAGCAATCAGCCCCAGCATTTT.

Concerning this clone itself: It may be a read error: a sequence one base away is much more abundant. This rearrangement joins TRBV16 to TRBJ1-3; D gene ambiguous. This CDR3 region has 16 residues. Germline V gene data show CDR1 as KGHSY and CDR2 as FQNENV. The DNA of the CDR3 is TGTGCCAGCATCCAATTTGGGCTCGGCTCTGGAAACACCATATATTTT. Translated: CASIQFGLGSGNTIYF.

About this clone: One end of the junction is discordant with germline, which a read error may explain. The chain links TRBV6-1 to TRBJ2-7; TRBD1 matches at 7 bases. This CDR3 has 17 amino acids. Per the germline V gene, CDR1 is MNHNS and CDR2 is SASEGT. The chain's CDR3 is CASSDPTGVHSSYEHYF. The CDR3 DNA reads as TGTGCCAGCAGTGACCCAACAGGGGTCCATAGCTCCTACGAGCATTACTTC.

The sample holds many counts of this clone. The J gene is TRBJ1-2, the V gene TRBV2, with D perhaps TRBD1 (5 bases). Germline CDR1 reads SNHLY; CDR2 reads FYNNEI. The CDR3 totals 14 residues. Trimming pared 7 bases from V and 1 base from J, leaving 13 bases between. For the CDR3, the DNA is TGTGCCAGCATTCTTGTACAGGATAACTATGGCTACACCTTC. Protein: CASILVQDNYGYTF.

This clone was detected many times. This chain connects TRBV19 to TRBJ2-7, with 8 nucleotides matching TRBD1. Per germline, CDR1 LNHDA and CDR2 SQIVND (reference sequence). The CDR3 is 15 residues long. The junction had 9 bases not matched to a gene; V was cut back by 3 bases and J by 5 bases. Here the CDR3 DNA reads TGTGCCAGTAGTATGAGGACAGGGTTAATCCACGAGCAGTACTTC. Encoded protein: CASSMRTGLIHEQYF.

This clone was detected many times. The same CDR3 is also encoded by other DNA sequences in this sample. The chain couples TRBV19 to TRBJ2-3; D remains unclear. CDR1 LNHDA and CDR2 SQIVND come from the germline V gene (reference sequence). There are 13 residues in the CDR3. The V end lost 6 bases, the J end lost 6 bases, and 13 bases lay between the germline ends. The CDR3 sequence is CASSSVLGDTQYF. Written as DNA, the CDR3 is TGTGCCAGTAGCTCCGTCTTGGGGGATACGCAGTATTTT.

This clone was recorded at least ten times. The rearrangement joins TRBV15 to TRBJ1-4; the D gene is possibly TRBD1 (5 bases). The germline V gene encodes CDR1 LNHNV and CDR2 YYDKDF (reference sequence). The CDR3 length is 16 residues. V shed 4 bases and J shed 0 bases, with 12 bases lying between them. The CDR3 DNA is TGTGCCACCAGCACCTCCCGGACAACAACTAATGAAAAACTGTTTTTT. This gives the protein CATSTSRTTTNEKLFF. Combining the CDR3 with reference TRBV15 and TRBJ1-4 gives the whole variable domain DAMVIQNPRYQVTQFGKPVTLSCSQTLNHNVMYWYQQKSSQAPKLLFHYYDKDFNNEADTPDNFQSRRPNTSFCFLDIRSPGLGDTAMYLCATSTSRTTTNEKLFFGSGTQLSVL.

This clone was observed many times. V usage is TRBV18 and J usage is TRBJ2-3, with D perhaps TRBD2 (6 bases). The CDR3 covers 17 residues. Per the germline V gene, CDR1 is KGHSH and CDR2 is LQKENI. V was clipped by 6 bases and J by 0 bases, with 19 bases between them. CDR3 sequence reads: CASSSGMVADSTDTQYF. In nucleotides, the CDR3 is TGTGCCAGCTCGTCCGGAATGGTAGCGGATAGCACAGATACGCAGTATTTT.

This clone has ten or more counts. The chain couples TRBV20-1 to TRBJ2-3; 7 bases fit TRBD2. The V and J ends lost 6 bases and 3 bases, in that order; junction bases with no gene match: 9. This CDR3 region has 14 residues. Germline V lookup: CDR1 DFQATT, CDR2 SNEGSKA (reference sequence). The CDR3 DNA sequence: TGCAGTGCGAAAGGTACTAGCGCAACAGATACGCAGTATTTT. It specifies CSAKGTSATDTQYF.

As concerns this clone: Being one base from a much bigger clone, this may be a read error. This specimen includes other DNA sequences encoding the same CDR3. J is TRBJ2-7 and V is TRBV7-9; the D is unclear. The CDR3 totals 15 residues. V gave up 3 bases and J gave up 4 bases, with 16 bases separating them. The germline gives CDR1 SEHNR, CDR2 FQNEAQ (reference sequence). The CDR3: CASSFPGTLRYEQYF. DNA of the CDR3: TGTGCCAGCAGCTTTCCCGGTACCCTAAGATACGAGCAGTACTTC.

V and J are TRBV20-1 and TRBJ2-3; D might be TRBD2 (7 bases). Germline V gene data show CDR1 as DFQATT and CDR2 as SNEGSKA (reference sequence). This CDR3 is 18 amino acids long. Trimming removed 1 base from V and 10 bases from J, with 30 bases in between. Here the CDR3 DNA reads TGCAGTGCTAGAGTCCTGAACGCGGGGGCCCGTAGTCTATTGCCGCAGTATTTT. It is translated as CSARVLNAGARSLLPQYF.

This clone has just a few counts. This may be a read error: a much more frequent sequence differs by one nucleotide. This chain joins TRBV3-1 and TRBJ2-7; TRBD1 matches at 8 bases. The CDR3 is 15 residues long. Per the germline V gene, CDR1 is LGHDT and CDR2 is YNNKEL (reference sequence). The chain's CDR3 is CSSSPRGQGTYEQYF. CDR3 bases: TGTTCCAGCAGCCCCCGAGGACAGGGTACCTACGAGCAGTACTTC.

Ten or more counts support this clone. The CDR3 DNA is TGCGCCAGCAGCCTCTACTATCCCGCGGGGGCCCCCACCTACGAGCAGTACTTC. Encoded protein: CASSLYYPAGAPTYEQYF. The chain has TRBV4-1 and TRBJ2-7, with D perhaps matching TRBD2 (7 bases). CDR1 and CDR2 (germline): MGHRA, YSYEKL. CDR3 length equals 18 residues. V was shortened by 4 bases and J by 2 bases, with 24 bases between the two germline ends.